A selection of T cell receptor beta chains follows, all from one sample in a study of blood T cell repertoires in COVID-19. The method was immunoSEQ multiplex PCR; TCRdb's version includes in-frame clones alone and lacks a portion of them. Of roughly 190,000 clones listed, about 88% are singletons. The material sequenced was PBMCs or T cells enriched from blood (not recorded which). The receptors derive from a woman in her thirties or forties in a cohort exposed to, infected with or recovered from COVID-19 (not recorded which). CDR3s include the opening cysteine and the closing phenylalanine or tryptophan. D genes are given only for firm matches. Clone sizes are given selectively: once, few, many, or a class where the clone is expanded.

j_call: TRBJ2-7
v_call: TRBV5-6
d_call: TRBD1
clone_size: -
cdr3_aa: CASSFGTEAYEQYF
cdr3_nt: TGTGCCAGCAGCTTCGGGACAGAAGCCTACGAGCAGTACTTC

j_call: TRBJ2-2
v_call: TRBV27
d_call: -
clone_size: -
cdr3_aa: CASSWEKSGELFF
cdr3_nt: TGTGCCAGCAGTTGGGAGAAATCCGGGGAGCTGTTTTTT

j_call: TRBJ1-5
v_call: TRBV6-1
d_call: -
clone_size: -
cdr3_aa: CASSEGPDSNQPQHF
cdr3_nt: TGTGCCAGCAGTGAAGGGCCAGATAGCAATCAGCCCCAGCATTTT

j_call: TRBJ1-1
v_call: TRBV27
d_call: -
clone_size: -
cdr3_aa: CASSLTLMNTEAFF
cdr3_nt: TGTGCCAGCAGTTTAACTCTGATGAACACTGAAGCTTTCTTT

j_call: TRBJ1-1
v_call: TRBV6-5
d_call: TRBD1
clone_size: -
cdr3_aa: CASSTGQRNTEAFF
cdr3_nt: TGTGCCAGCAGTACGGGACAGAGGAACACTGAAGCTTTCTTT

j_call: TRBJ1-6
v_call: TRBV5-8
d_call: -
clone_size: -
cdr3_aa: CASSLVTGYNSPLHF
cdr3_nt: TGTGCCAGCAGCTTGGTCACGGGCTATAATTCACCCCTCCACTTT

j_call: TRBJ2-3
v_call: TRBV10-3
d_call: TRBD1
clone_size: -
cdr3_aa: CAISQGASDTQYF
cdr3_nt: TGTGCCATCAGTCAGGGGGCTTCAGATACGCAGTATTTT

j_call: TRBJ2-5
v_call: TRBV6-6
d_call: TRBD1
clone_size: -
cdr3_aa: CASSLPFQRTGQEETQYF
cdr3_nt: TGTGCCAGCAGTCTCCCCTTCCAAAGGACAGGGCAGGAGGAGACCCAGTACTTC

j_call: TRBJ1-1
v_call: TRBV2
d_call: -
clone_size: -
cdr3_aa: CASSGGGGTEAFF
cdr3_nt: TGTGCCAGCAGTGGAGGCGGGGGCACTGAAGCTTTCTTT

j_call: TRBJ2-2
v_call: TRBV7-8
d_call: -
clone_size: once
cdr3_aa: CASSLGRGAGELFF
cdr3_nt: TGTGCCAGCAGCTTAGGTCGGGGTGCCGGGGAGCTGTTTTTT

j_call: TRBJ1-2
v_call: TRBV19
d_call: -
clone_size: -
cdr3_aa: CASRQGLVYGYTF
cdr3_nt: TGTGCCAGTAGGCAGGGGCTGGTCTATGGCTACACCTTC

j_call: TRBJ2-7
v_call: TRBV4-1
d_call: TRBD1
clone_size: -
cdr3_aa: CASSQVKGTGGLEQYF
cdr3_nt: TGCGCCAGCAGCCAAGTTAAAGGGACAGGGGGCCTCGAGCAGTACTTC

j_call: TRBJ2-7
v_call: TRBV7-9
d_call: -
clone_size: once
cdr3_aa: CASSLGDLSSYEQYF
cdr3_nt: TGTGCCAGCAGTTTAGGGGACTTGAGCTCCTACGAGCAGTACTTC